The 27 T cell receptor beta chains listed next were all sequenced from one sample in a study of a mutant IDH1 vaccine in newly diagnosed glioma. No cognate antigen is known for these TCRs. Time point described: week 11, during vaccination. Every single dose of the vaccine, 300 ug of mutant IDH1 20-mer peptide, came with topical imiquimod. Repertoires were generated with immunoSEQ multiplex PCR, while TCRdb's copy carries only in-frame clones and drops some. The table has some 120,000 clones, around 77% seen once; the top ten hold 5% to 7%. The starting material was PBMCs, obtained from a glioma patient whose treatment included an IDH1 peptide vaccine. The source is a man in his forties with glioma.

The chain uses TRBV2 and TRBJ1-5; the D gene is possibly TRBD1 (6 bases). Germline V gene lookup returns CDR1 SNHLY and CDR2 FYNNEI. The CDR3 is made up of 15 amino acids. V was cut by 7 bases and J by 1 base, with 14 bases left in between. The CDR3 is CASNFDRISNQPQHF. In DNA form, the CDR3 reads TGTGCCAGCAACTTTGACAGGATCAGCAATCAGCCCCAGCATTTT.

V gene TRBV9 combines with J gene TRBJ2-1, with D tentatively TRBD2 (6 bases). Germline loops: CDR1 SGDLS, CDR2 YYNGEE. Trimming pared 0 bases from V and 0 bases from J, leaving 16 bases between. This CDR3 contains 18 residues. In nucleotides, the CDR3 is TGTGCCAGCAGCGTAGGGGGGGAGCCTCCAAGCTCCTACAATGAGCAGTTCTTC. Its protein is CASSVGGEPPSSYNEQFF.

V and J are TRBV7-2 and TRBJ2-7; weak D call: TRBD2 (5 bases). The CDR3 is 17 amino acids. Germline V gene data show CDR1 as SGHTA and CDR2 as FQGNSA. V was cut by 1 base and J by 4 bases, with 20 bases left in between. The CDR3 nucleotides read TGTGCCAGCAGCTTAGAGAGGTGGCGGGCGTCCGGTTACGAGCAGTACTTC. This translates into CASSLERWRASGYEQYF.

The V call is TRBV11-2, the J call TRBJ2-7; possible D gene TRBD1, 5 bases. CDR3 length: 16 residues. The V end was cut by 1 base, the J end by 5 bases, with 18 bases between. Looked up from germline, CDR1 is SGHAT and CDR2 is FQNNGV. This chain's CDR3 is CASSLGQGSPLHEQYF. Here the CDR3 DNA reads TGTGCCAGCAGCTTAGGTCAGGGTTCACCTCTCCACGAGCAGTACTTC.

A single count supports this clone. The chain couples TRBV19 to TRBJ1-1; D unresolved. Germline values: CDR1 LNHDA, CDR2 SQIVND (reference sequence). The CDR3 sequence is 15 residues long. Trimming stripped 3 bases from V and 1 base from J, with 12 bases between. The CDR3 DNA reads TGTGCCAGTAGTATTATCGGGGTTGCGAACACTGAAGCTTTCTTT. Translating it yields CASSIIGVANTEAFF.

V usage is TRBV15 and J usage is TRBJ1-4; 7 nucleotides match TRBD1. Germline CDR1 and CDR2: LNHNV and YYDKDF (reference sequence). The V gene end was trimmed by 7 bases and the J gene end by 3 bases; junction bases not matched to a gene: 8. The CDR3 has 15 amino acids. The DNA of the CDR3 is TGTGCCACCAAGAAAGACAGGGCTGCTAATGAAAAACTGTTTTTT. This gives the protein CATKKDRAANEKLFF.

A word on this clone: One end of the junction fails to match germline, which may point to a read error. The chain uses TRBV5-4 and TRBJ1-5, with unresolved D. The CDR3 runs 15 residues. Germline V CDR1 and CDR2: SGHNT, YYREEE (reference sequence). In DNA, the CDR3 is TGCGCCAGCAGCCAAGAACTCGGGTTGGGTCAGCCCCAGCATTTT. This codes for CASSQELGLGQPQHF.

The rearrangement joins TRBV4-2 to TRBJ2-7, with a tentative D call TRBD1 (8 bases). Germline-derived CDR1 and CDR2 are LGHNA and YNFKEQ. This CDR3 has 17 residues. The V and J ends lost 1 base and 0 bases respectively, with 16 bases between them. As DNA, the CDR3 is TGTGCCAGCAGCCAAGCCCCGACAGGGGAGGGCTCCTACGAGCAGTACTTC. This encodes CASSQAPTGEGSYEQYF.

The gene calls are TRBV9 and TRBJ1-4; the D gene is possibly TRBD1 (5 bases). The CDR3 length is 15 residues. From germline, CDR1 is SGDLS and CDR2 YYNGEE. V lost 4 bases, J lost 8 bases, and 18 bases lay in between. The CDR3 sequence: CASSIRTSRGEKLFF. The CDR3 DNA is TGTGCCAGCAGCATCCGGACCTCTCGGGGCGAAAAACTGTTTTTT.

The CDR3 nucleotides are TGTGCCAGCAGCTTACTTACACAAGAGACCCAGTACTTC. The encoded protein is CASSLLTQETQYF. J is TRBJ2-5 and V is TRBV7-2; D unclear. This CDR3 comprises 13 residues. Germline-derived CDR1 and CDR2 are SGHTA and FQGNSA. V lost 2 bases and J lost 2, with 6 bases in between.

This clone is judged medium-sized (0.01 to 0.1%). This CDR3 is CASSGVSRETEAFF. CDR3 in DNA: TGCGCCAGCAGCGGAGTATCGAGGGAAACTGAAGCTTTCTTT. The V gene is TRBV5-1, the J gene TRBJ1-1; D unclear. Per the germline V gene, CDR1 is SGHRS and CDR2 is YFSETQ. The CDR3 covers 14 residues. The V and J ends lost 4 bases and 5 bases respectively, with 15 bases between them.

This clone appeared once. This sequence joins TRBV6-1 and TRBJ2-7; D remains ambiguous. The CDR3 contains 12 residues. From germline, CDR1 is MNHNS and CDR2 SASEGT. Trimming left V 6 bases short and J 2 bases short, with 8 bases between. The CDR3 DNA sequence: TGTGCCAGCAGCATTACGACCTACGAGCAGTACTTC. Encoded protein: CASSITTYEQYF.

The chain is built from TRBV2 and TRBJ2-2; perhaps D is TRBD1 or TRBD2 (5 bases each). The V gene's germline CDR1 is SNHLY and CDR2 FYNNEI. The CDR3 contains 14 residues. V was pared by 4 bases and J by 5 bases, with 11 bases between. This CDR3 reads CASSAGRSTGELFF. CDR3 sequence (DNA): TGTGCCAGCAGTGCGGGACGTTCTACCGGGGAGCTGTTTTTT.

The chain recombines TRBV29-1 with TRBJ2-7, with D perhaps matching TRBD1 or TRBD2 (6 bases each). The CDR3 loop spans 13 amino acids. The germline CDR1 and CDR2 sequences are SQVTM and ANQGSEA. The germline V and J ends were trimmed by 8 bases and 5 bases, with 19 bases remaining between them. DNA for the CDR3: TGCAGCTCGGGGGCGGGACCCGCCGACGAGCAGTACTTC. Translated, it gives CSSGAGPADEQYF.

The CDR3 sequence: CASSAVYEQYF. The CDR3 nucleotides read TGTGCCAGCAGTGCTGTCTACGAGCAGTACTTC. This rearrangement joins TRBV25-1 to TRBJ2-7; D is uncertain. Germline V lookup: CDR1 MGHDK, CDR2 SYGVNS. This CDR3 is built from 11 residues. Trimming removed 4 bases from V and 3 bases from J, with 4 bases in between.

The chain has TRBV19 and TRBJ2-7; 9 nucleotides match TRBD2. Trimming at V came to 3 bases and at J to 9 bases, leaving 12 bases not matched to a gene. The CDR3 runs 15 residues. Germline V CDR1 and CDR2: LNHDA, SQIVND (reference sequence). This chain's CDR3 is CASSMQLAGGKVQYF. The CDR3 coding sequence is TGTGCCAGTAGTATGCAGTTGGCGGGGGGGAAGGTGCAGTACTTC.

A few counts support this clone. V usage is TRBV6-1 and J usage is TRBJ2-7, with D possibly being TRBD1 (5 bases). Trimming took 4 bases from V and 2 from J, leaving 9 bases between them. CDR1 and CDR2 from the germline V gene are MNHNS and SASEGT. The CDR3 spans 13 residues. Here the CDR3 reads CASSVAGTYEQYF. CDR3 DNA sequence: TGTGCCAGCAGTGTGGCAGGGACCTACGAGCAGTACTTC.

This chain uses TRBV6-5 with TRBJ2-7; TRBD2 might be the D (7 bases). V was cut by 7 bases and J by 5 bases, with 21 bases left in between. Germline CDR1 MNHEY, CDR2 SVGAGI. The length of the CDR3 is 15 residues. The CDR3 DNA follows: TGTGCCAGCAAAGTTAGCCTCGGGGGGCCCCACGAGCAGTACTTC. Residues: CASKVSLGGPHEQYF.

The rearrangement uses TRBV2 and TRBJ1-3; weak D call: TRBD1 (5 bases). Germline-derived CDR1 and CDR2 are SNHLY and FYNNEI. The germline V and J ends were trimmed by 7 bases and 2 bases, with 9 bases remaining between them. This CDR3 region has 13 residues. The CDR3: CASKEGTGNTIYF. The CDR3 region has the DNA TGTGCCAGCAAAGAGGGGACTGGAAACACCATATATTTT.

The chain carries TRBV5-1 and TRBJ1-1; 9 bases are a match to TRBD1. CDR1 and CDR2 from the germline V gene are SGHRS and YFSETQ. This CDR3 contains 16 residues. Trimming at V came to 7 bases and at J to 5 bases, leaving 15 bases not matched to a gene. The chain's CDR3 is CASGVGGGQGRTEAFF. CDR3 nucleotide sequence: TGCGCCAGCGGCGTCGGGGGAGGACAGGGGAGGACTGAAGCTTTCTTT.

This clone was recorded once. V usage is TRBV28 and J usage is TRBJ2-1; no clear D gene. Trimming took 2 bases from V and 10 from J, leaving 9 bases between them. This CDR3 contains 12 residues. CDR1 MDHEN and CDR2 SYDVKM come from the germline V gene. CDR3 protein: CASSLPPKEQFF. DNA for the CDR3: TGTGCCAGCAGTTTACCCCCTAAGGAGCAGTTCTTC.

This clone has a single count. J is TRBJ2-3 and V is TRBV9; possibly TRBD1 or TRBD2 for D (5 bases each). This CDR3 is built from 16 residues. The V end lost 0 bases, the J end lost 3 bases, and 14 bases lay between the germline ends. Per germline, CDR1 SGDLS and CDR2 YYNGEE. DNA for the CDR3: TGTGCCAGCAGCGTAGATCCAGGGAGAAGGACAGATACGCAGTATTTT. Translated, it gives CASSVDPGRRTDTQYF. Supplemented by reference TRBV9 and TRBJ2-3, the full variable domain reads DSGVTQTPKHLITATGQRVTLRCSPRSGDLSVYWYQQSLDQGLQFLIQYYNGEERAKGNILERFSAQQFPDLHSELNLSSLELGDSALYFCASSVDPGRRTDTQYFGPGTRLTVL.

V and J are TRBV9 and TRBJ1-2; no clear D. The CDR3 spans 14 residues. Germline V gene lookup returns CDR1 SGDLS and CDR2 YYNGEE. The V end was cut by 0 bases, the J end by 1 base, with 7 bases between. CDR3 nucleotide sequence: TGTGCCAGCAGCGTAGGCGGGGATAACTATGGCTACACCTTC. Translated: CASSVGGDNYGYTF.

This clone was seen only a few times. The V gene is TRBV11-2, the J gene TRBJ2-3; tentative D call: TRBD1 (7 bases). Germline values: CDR1 SGHAT, CDR2 FQNNGV. V lost 5 bases to trimming and J lost 0 bases, with 15 bases between them. The CDR3 extends over 16 amino acids. CDR3 amino acids: CASSARQGGSTDTQYF. In DNA form, the CDR3 reads TGTGCCAGCAGCGCCAGACAGGGAGGTAGCACAGATACGCAGTATTTT.

This clone has only one observation. V is TRBV28 and J is TRBJ2-7, with 13 bases fitting TRBD2. Per germline, CDR1 MDHEN and CDR2 SYDVKM. Losses at the gene ends were 6 bases for V and 2 bases for J; bases not matched to a gene: 7. The CDR3 loop spans 16 amino acids. The CDR3 protein is CASSTGTSGRAYEQYF. CDR3 nucleotide sequence: TGTGCCAGCAGCACCGGCACTAGCGGGAGGGCCTACGAGCAGTACTTC.

This clone turned up a few times. The chain joins TRBV27 to TRBJ1-1, with D unresolved. Trimming left V 3 bases short and J 10 bases short, with 12 bases between. This CDR3 is 12 amino acids long. Germline V gene sequence: CDR1 MNHEY, CDR2 SMNVEV (reference sequence). The CDR3 DNA sequence: TGTGCCAGCAGTTTTAGTGGAAAAGCAGCTTTCTTT. This sequence encodes CASSFSGKAAFF.

The J gene is TRBJ1-1, the V gene TRBV6-5; D unclear. CDR1 and CDR2 from the germline V gene are MNHEY and SVGAGI. V was shortened by 6 bases and J by 6 bases, with 11 bases between the two germline ends. CDR3 length: 12 residues. CDR3 sequence reads: CASRTSSPEAFF. In nucleotides, the CDR3 is TGTGCCAGCAGGACATCCTCCCCTGAAGCTTTCTTT.